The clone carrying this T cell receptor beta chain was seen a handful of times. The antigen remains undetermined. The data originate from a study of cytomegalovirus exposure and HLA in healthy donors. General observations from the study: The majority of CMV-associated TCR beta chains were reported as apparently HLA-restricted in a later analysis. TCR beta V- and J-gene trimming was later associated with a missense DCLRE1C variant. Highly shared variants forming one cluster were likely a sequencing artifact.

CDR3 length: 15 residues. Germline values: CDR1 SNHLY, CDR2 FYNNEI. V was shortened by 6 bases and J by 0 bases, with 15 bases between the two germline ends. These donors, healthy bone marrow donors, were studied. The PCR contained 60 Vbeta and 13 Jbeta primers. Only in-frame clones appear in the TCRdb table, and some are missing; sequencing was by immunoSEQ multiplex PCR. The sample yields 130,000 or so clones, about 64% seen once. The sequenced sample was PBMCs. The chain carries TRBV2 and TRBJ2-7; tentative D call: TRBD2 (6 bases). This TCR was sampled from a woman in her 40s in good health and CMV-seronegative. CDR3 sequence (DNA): TGTGCCAGCAGGGCTTTCCGGGACTCCTCCTACGAGCAGTACTTC. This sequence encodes CASRAFRDSSYEQYF.